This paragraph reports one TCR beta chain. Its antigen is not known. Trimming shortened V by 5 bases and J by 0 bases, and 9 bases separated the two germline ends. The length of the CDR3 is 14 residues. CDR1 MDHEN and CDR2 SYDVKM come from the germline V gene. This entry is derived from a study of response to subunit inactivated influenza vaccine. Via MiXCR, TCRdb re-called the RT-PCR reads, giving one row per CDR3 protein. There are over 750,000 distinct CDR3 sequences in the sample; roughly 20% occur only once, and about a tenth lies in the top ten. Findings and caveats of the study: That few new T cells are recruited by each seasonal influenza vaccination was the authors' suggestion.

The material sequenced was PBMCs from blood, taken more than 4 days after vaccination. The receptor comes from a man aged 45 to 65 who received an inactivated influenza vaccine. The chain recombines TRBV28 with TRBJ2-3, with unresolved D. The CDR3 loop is CASSTPTSTDTQYF. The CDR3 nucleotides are TGTGCCAGCAGTACCCCGACTAGCACAGATACGCAGTATTTT. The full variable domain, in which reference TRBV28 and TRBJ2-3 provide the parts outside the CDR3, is DVKVTQSSRYLVKRTGEKVFLECVQDMDHENMFWYRQDPGLGLRLIYFSYDVKMKEKGDIPEGYSVSREKKERFSLILESASTNQTSMYLCASSTPTSTDTQYFGPGTRLTVL.